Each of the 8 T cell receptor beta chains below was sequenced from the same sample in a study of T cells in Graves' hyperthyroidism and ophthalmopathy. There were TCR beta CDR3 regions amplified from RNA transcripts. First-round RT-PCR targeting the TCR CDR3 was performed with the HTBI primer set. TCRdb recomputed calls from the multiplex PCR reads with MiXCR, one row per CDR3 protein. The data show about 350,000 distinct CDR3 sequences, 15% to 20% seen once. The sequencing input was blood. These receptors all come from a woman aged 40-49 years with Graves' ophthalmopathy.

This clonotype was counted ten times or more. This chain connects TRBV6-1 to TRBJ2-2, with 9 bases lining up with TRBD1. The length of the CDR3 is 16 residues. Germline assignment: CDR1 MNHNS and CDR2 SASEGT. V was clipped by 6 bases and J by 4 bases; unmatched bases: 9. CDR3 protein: CASSHGTGRGTGELFF. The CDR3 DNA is TGTGCCAGCAGCCATGGGACAGGGAGGGGCACCGGGGAGCTGTTTTTT.

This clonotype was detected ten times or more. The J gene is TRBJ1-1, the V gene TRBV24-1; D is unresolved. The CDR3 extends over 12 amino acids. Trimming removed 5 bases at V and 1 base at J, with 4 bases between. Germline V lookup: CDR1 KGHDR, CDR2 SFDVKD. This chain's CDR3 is CATSGRNTEAFF. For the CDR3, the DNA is TGTGCCACCAGTGGTAGGAACACTGAAGCTTTCTTT.

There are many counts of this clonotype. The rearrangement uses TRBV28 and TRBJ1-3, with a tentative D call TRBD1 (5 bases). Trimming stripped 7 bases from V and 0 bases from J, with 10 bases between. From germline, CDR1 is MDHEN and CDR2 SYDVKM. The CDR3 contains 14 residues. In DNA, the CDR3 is TGTGCCAGCATCTTAGGGGACTCTGGAAACACCATATATTTT. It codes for CASILGDSGNTIYF.

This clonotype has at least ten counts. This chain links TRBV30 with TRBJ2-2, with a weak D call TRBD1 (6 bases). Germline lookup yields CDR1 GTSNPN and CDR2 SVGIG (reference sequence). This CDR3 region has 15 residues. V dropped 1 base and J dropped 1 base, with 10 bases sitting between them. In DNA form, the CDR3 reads TGTGCCTGGAGTGCCGCGGACAGGAACACCGGGGAGCTGTTTTTT. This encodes CAWSAADRNTGELFF.

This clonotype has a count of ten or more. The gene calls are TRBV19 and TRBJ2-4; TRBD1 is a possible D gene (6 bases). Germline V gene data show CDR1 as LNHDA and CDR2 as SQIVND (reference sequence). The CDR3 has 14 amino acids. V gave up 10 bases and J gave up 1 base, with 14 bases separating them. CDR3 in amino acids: CATPDRGAKNIQYF. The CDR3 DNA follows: TGTGCCACTCCGGACAGAGGGGCCAAAAACATTCAGTACTTC. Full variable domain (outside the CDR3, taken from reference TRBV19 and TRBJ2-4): DGGITQSPKYLFRKEGQNVTLSCEQNLNHDAMYWYRQDPGQGLRLIYYSQIVNDFQKGDIAEGYSVSREKKESFPLTVTSAQKNPTAFYLCATPDRGAKNIQYFGAGTRLSVL.

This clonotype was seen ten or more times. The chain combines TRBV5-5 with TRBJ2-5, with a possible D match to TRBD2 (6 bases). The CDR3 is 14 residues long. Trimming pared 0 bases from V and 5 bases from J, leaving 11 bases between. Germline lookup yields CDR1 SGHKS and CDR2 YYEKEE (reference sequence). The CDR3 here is CASSLVSGRETQYF. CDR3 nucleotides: TGTGCCAGCAGCTTGGTATCGGGGAGGGAGACCCAGTACTTC.

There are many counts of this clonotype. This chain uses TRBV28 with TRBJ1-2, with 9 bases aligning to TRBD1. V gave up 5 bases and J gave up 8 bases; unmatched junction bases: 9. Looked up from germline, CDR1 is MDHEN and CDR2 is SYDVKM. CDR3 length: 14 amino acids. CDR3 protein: CASSPGTGYYGYTF. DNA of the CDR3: TGTGCCAGCAGTCCAGGGACAGGGTATTACGGCTACACCTTC.

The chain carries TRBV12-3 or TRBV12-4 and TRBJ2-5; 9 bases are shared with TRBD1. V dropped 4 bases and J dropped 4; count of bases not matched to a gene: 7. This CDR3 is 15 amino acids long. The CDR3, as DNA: TGTGCCAGCAGTTCCCTAAAACAGGGGGCAGAGACCCAGTACTTC. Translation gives CASSSLKQGAETQYF.